This T cell receptor (beta chain) is drawn from a study of blood T cell repertoires in COVID-19. V trimming: 3 bases; J trimming: 3 bases; junction bases outside the gene matches: 4. CDR3 length equals 14 residues. CDR1 and CDR2 (germline): SGHNT, YYREEE (reference sequence). As handled by the study authors: From reference gene primer amplification, estimates of nucleated cell counts were derived. The method was immunoSEQ multiplex PCR; TCRdb's version includes in-frame clones alone and lacks a portion of them. The V and J calls and clone size come from that table; D and trimming were worked out from the DNA. The sample has approximately 100,000 clones; roughly nine tenths are singletons.

V usage is TRBV5-4 and J usage is TRBJ2-5; 8 nucleotides agree with TRBD2. The TCR comes from a man aged 60 to 69 with acute or convalescent COVID-19. The sequenced material came from peripheral blood. The CDR3 DNA reads as TGTGCCAGCAGCTCAAAAGCGGGAGAAGAGACCCAGTACTTC. Its protein product is CASSSKAGEETQYF.